This passage covers 30 T cell receptor beta chains from one sample sequenced in a study of T-cell memory formation after mild COVID-19. MiXCR, run by TCRdb on the 5' RACE reads, gives a single entry per CDR3 protein. The sample lists fewer than 600,000 distinct CDR3 sequences, 20% to 25% occurring once. Sequencing was carried out using PBMCs or a T cell subset sorted from them (not recorded which). The receptor source for this set is an adult woman who had mild COVID-19 (a few samples of this study predate the infection). Cell type and time point are not known.

This clonotype was counted only a few times. This chain connects TRBV19 to TRBJ2-5; possibly TRBD2 for D (5 bases). The CDR3 length is 15 residues. Trimming pared 4 bases from V and 5 bases from J, leaving 17 bases between. Per germline, CDR1 LNHDA and CDR2 SQIVND (reference sequence). For the CDR3, the DNA is TGTGCCAGTAGTAACTCGGACTCGAATGGGGAGACCCAGTACTTC. The encoded protein is CASSNSDSNGETQYF.

The chain joins TRBV24-1 to TRBJ2-2; the D is unclear. This CDR3 spans 12 amino acids. Germline-derived CDR1 and CDR2 are KGHDR and SFDVKD. V lost 0 bases and J lost 11, with 6 bases in between. The CDR3 coding sequence is TGTGCCACCAGTGATTTGCTTCCCGAGCTGTTTTTT. This encodes CATSDLLPELFF.

V gene TRBV12-3 or TRBV12-4 combines with J gene TRBJ1-2; a weak D match, TRBD1 (5 bases). Trimming pared 6 bases from V and 3 bases from J, leaving 14 bases between. The CDR3 is 14 amino acids. Here the CDR3 DNA reads TGTGCCAGCAGAAATTCTGGGACCTACTATGGCTACACCTTC. This encodes CASRNSGTYYGYTF.

This chain uses TRBV19 with TRBJ2-4; D is possibly TRBD1 (6 bases). V was pared by 5 bases and J by 9 bases, with 23 bases between. Germline lookup yields CDR1 LNHDA and CDR2 SQIVND (reference sequence). This CDR3 spans 16 amino acids. The CDR3: CASSPGPTGTAAIQYF. CDR3 nucleotides: TGTGCCAGTAGTCCCGGGCCCACAGGGACCGCCGCCATTCAGTACTTC.

CDR3 in DNA: TGTGCCAGCAGCGTAGGGATAGGTCTGAACACTGAAGCTTTCTTT. Translating it yields CASSVGIGLNTEAFF. J is TRBJ1-1 and V is TRBV9; no clear D gene. V was pared by 0 bases and J by 0 bases, with 9 bases between. CDR1 and CDR2 (germline): SGDLS, YYNGEE. The CDR3 is 15 residues long.

This chain connects TRBV6-5 to TRBJ2-2; 12 positions match TRBD2. V was clipped by 8 bases and J by 4 bases; unmatched bases: 5. This CDR3 is 15 amino acids long. CDR1 and CDR2 from the germline V gene are MNHEY and SVGAGI. The CDR3: CASLRLAGVTGELFF. The DNA for the CDR3 is TGTGCCAGCCTTCGACTAGCGGGAGTCACCGGGGAGCTGTTTTTT.

This clonotype was seen more than once but under ten times. This chain joins TRBV7-9 and TRBJ1-1; D is uncertain. CDR1 is SEHNR, CDR2 FQNEAQ, per germline (reference sequence). V was shortened by 0 bases and J by 4 bases, with 9 bases between the two germline ends. This CDR3 is 14 amino acids long. The CDR3 DNA follows: TGTGCCAGCAGCTTAGCCGCTCACCTCACTGAAGCTTTCTTT. Residues: CASSLAAHLTEAFF.

This clonotype turned up a few times. V usage is TRBV7-9 and J usage is TRBJ2-7; unclear D gene. The V gene lost 5 bases and the J gene lost 1 base, with 12 bases spanning the gap. From germline, CDR1 is SEHNR and CDR2 FQNEAQ (reference sequence). The CDR3 covers 14 residues. Written as DNA, the CDR3 is TGTGCCAGCAGCCTCGACGTTCAGTCCTACGAGCAGTACTTC. Translation gives CASSLDVQSYEQYF.

This sequence joins TRBV24-1 and TRBJ2-3; TRBD1 is a possible D gene (5 bases). CDR1 and CDR2 from the germline V gene are KGHDR and SFDVKD. V dropped 4 bases and J dropped 2 bases, with 12 bases sitting between them. The length of the CDR3 is 15 residues. DNA for the CDR3: TGTGCCACCAGTGACCACACGACAGCCACAGATACGCAGTATTTT. This sequence encodes CATSDHTTATDTQYF.

This clonotype turned up a few times. Its ends do not fully match the called genes, so a read error is possible. The rearrangement joins TRBV5-1 to TRBJ2-5; TRBD2 aligns across 8 bases. The CDR3 consists of 12 residues. CDR1 is SGHRS, CDR2 YFSETQ, per germline. The CDR3 here is CASSPGGGTLSF. In DNA, the CDR3 is TGCGCCAGCAGCCCGGGAGGGGGAACCCTTAGCTTC.

This clonotype was found a few times. J is TRBJ1-5 and V is TRBV15; 7 nucleotides agree with TRBD1. V dropped 0 bases and J dropped 1; count of bases not matched to a gene: 9. This CDR3 spans 18 amino acids. CDR1 is LNHNV and CDR2 is YYDKDF in the germline V gene (reference sequence). CDR3 sequence: CATSRERGLVSSNQPQHF. For the CDR3, the DNA is TGTGCCACCAGCAGAGAGAGGGGGCTGGTGTCGAGCAATCAGCCCCAGCATTTT.

The chain is built from TRBV2 and TRBJ2-1; 8 bases agree with TRBD1. Germline CDR1 reads SNHLY; CDR2 reads FYNNEI. V dropped 8 bases and J dropped 5; count of bases not matched to a gene: 8. CDR3 length: 14 amino acids. CDR3 coding DNA: TGTGCCAGCGTATCCCGACAGGGGCACAATGAGCAGTTCTTC. Translated, it gives CASVSRQGHNEQFF.

This clonotype was detected only a few times. The chain combines TRBV4-1 with TRBJ1-2; TRBD1 might be the D (6 bases). The CDR3 loop spans 18 amino acids. Germline V CDR1 and CDR2: MGHRA, YSYEKL. The V gene lost 3 bases and the J gene lost 4 bases, with 24 bases spanning the gap. CDR3 nucleotides: TGCGCCAGCAGCCAGGGCCGAACTTCAGGGGCGAAGAGCTATGGCTACACCTTC. This translates into CASSQGRTSGAKSYGYTF.

This clonotype was counted a single time. The chain couples TRBV7-2 to TRBJ2-1; 10 bases are a match to TRBD2. Trimming at V came to 5 bases and at J to 4 bases, leaving 8 bases not matched to a gene. Germline assignment: CDR1 SGHTA and CDR2 FQGNSA. The CDR3 spans 16 residues. The CDR3 DNA sequence: TGTGCCAGCAGCAATCTAGGACTAGCGGTTTACAATGAGCAGTTCTTC. This gives the protein CASSNLGLAVYNEQFF.

This clonotype turned up a few times. The V gene is TRBV9, the J gene TRBJ2-1; a possible D gene is TRBD1 (6 bases). The CDR3 has 16 amino acids. Trimming removed 0 bases at V and 4 bases at J, with 14 bases between. CDR1 is SGDLS and CDR2 is YYNGEE in the germline V gene. CDR3 DNA sequence: TGTGCCAGCAGCGTAGAAGCGGTCCAGGGGTACAATGAGCAGTTCTTC. Translating gives CASSVEAVQGYNEQFF.

This clonotype was observed a few times. The J gene is TRBJ2-1, the V gene TRBV30; tentative D call: TRBD1 (6 bases). Trimming stripped 3 bases from V and 8 bases from J, with 20 bases between. Germline V gene sequence: CDR1 GTSNPN, CDR2 SVGIG (reference sequence). The CDR3 is made up of 15 amino acids. The CDR3 nucleotides read TGTGCCTGGAGCGACGACAGGTTTCATGACTATGAGCAGTTCTTC. Translation gives CAWSDDRFHDYEQFF.

The V gene is TRBV5-1, the J gene TRBJ2-3; no definite D call. Germline V lookup: CDR1 SGHRS, CDR2 YFSETQ. Trimming removed 3 bases at V and 5 bases at J, with 10 bases between. This CDR3 contains 13 residues. The CDR3 nucleotides read TGCGCCAGCAGCTCGGACCCCGGAGATACGCAGTATTTT. It specifies CASSSDPGDTQYF.

This clonotype was detected only a few times. V is TRBV7-9 and J is TRBJ1-2; D unresolved. Trimming stripped 4 bases from V and 4 bases from J, with 16 bases between. The germline gives CDR1 SEHNR, CDR2 FQNEAQ (reference sequence). This CDR3 is built from 15 residues. The DNA for the CDR3 is TGTGCCAGCAGCTCAAAAGGGCCCCTTGGCTATGGCTACACCTTC. Translated: CASSSKGPLGYGYTF.

This clonotype was picked up many times. V and J are TRBV9 and TRBJ2-3; 7 bases fit TRBD2. The germline V gene has CDR1 SGDLS and CDR2 YYNGEE. This CDR3 has 15 amino acids. Trimming cost V 2 bases and J 5 bases; bases outside gene matches: 8. CDR3 sequence reads: CASSVSTGGRDTQYF. The CDR3 bases are TGTGCCAGCAGCGTCTCGACGGGAGGACGAGATACGCAGTATTTT.

This chain uses TRBV10-3 with TRBJ1-2; TRBD1 matches at 7 bases. The V gene's germline CDR1 is ENHRY and CDR2 SYGVKD. The V gene end was trimmed by 2 bases and the J gene end by 6 bases; junction bases not matched to a gene: 9. The CDR3 has 15 amino acids. In DNA, the CDR3 is TGTGCCATCAGTGAGAGGACAGGTTCTCCAAATGGCTACACCTTC. As protein: CAISERTGSPNGYTF.

V and J are TRBV15 and TRBJ1-2, with 7 bases lining up with TRBD1. The CDR3 runs to 14 residues. V lost 5 bases to trimming and J lost 1 base; unmatched junction nucleotides: 4. Germline loops: CDR1 LNHNV, CDR2 YYDKDF (reference sequence). CDR3 bases: TGTGCCACCAGCCTAGGACAGGTTAACTATGGCTACACCTTC. Translation gives CATSLGQVNYGYTF.

V gene TRBV6-5 combines with J gene TRBJ1-2; D gene uncertain. Looked up from germline, CDR1 is MNHEY and CDR2 is SVGAGI. The CDR3 contains 13 residues. V lost 3 bases and J 4 bases, leaving 9 bases between the germline ends. CDR3 nucleotides: TGTGCCAGCAGTTATTTCGTCAGCTATGGCTACACCTTC. Translated, it gives CASSYFVSYGYTF.

This clonotype was counted between two and nine times. The chain links TRBV25-1 to TRBJ2-5; D uncertain. This CDR3 has 11 amino acids. V was cut by 6 bases and J by 5 bases, with 7 bases left in between. Germline-derived CDR1 and CDR2 are MGHDK and SYGVNS. The CDR3 DNA reads as TGTGCCAGCAGGTACATGGAGACCCAGTACTTC. It yields the protein CASRYMETQYF.

The V call is TRBV6-5, the J call TRBJ2-1; a possible D gene is TRBD2 (6 bases). Germline-derived CDR1 and CDR2 are MNHEY and SVGAGI. V was clipped by 8 bases and J by 9 bases, with 17 bases between them. The CDR3 is made up of 13 amino acids. The CDR3 region has the DNA TGTGCCAGCTCCCACGGGAGAGGAGTTGAGCAGTTCTTC. Translation gives CASSHGRGVEQFF.

In its sample, this clonotype was seen a few times. The CDR3 DNA reads as TGCAGTGCTAGTCATCAGGGGGGCCTGTGGACAGATACGCAGTATTTT. Amino acid sequence: CSASHQGGLWTDTQYF. The V and J genes are TRBV20-1 and TRBJ2-3; D is perhaps TRBD1 (7 bases). This CDR3 comprises 16 residues. The V gene lost 3 bases and the J gene lost 3 bases, with 19 bases spanning the gap. The germline gives CDR1 DFQATT, CDR2 SNEGSKA (reference sequence).

The table lists this clonotype with many counts. The chain links TRBV5-5 to TRBJ2-1; 7 bases map to TRBD2. The CDR3 length is 13 residues. CDR1 and CDR2 (germline): SGHKS, YYEKEE (reference sequence). Trimming took 4 bases from V and 9 from J; bases not matched to a gene: 7. CDR3 bases: TGTGCCAGCAGCCTACGACTAGCTGGTGAGCAGTTCTTC. Translating gives CASSLRLAGEQFF.

This clonotype was recorded a few times. The chain links TRBV20-1 to TRBJ2-7; 8 nucleotides agree with TRBD2. The CDR3 has 16 amino acids. With V trimmed by 0 bases and J by 2 bases, 9 bases remained unmatched. The germline V gene has CDR1 DFQATT and CDR2 SNEGSKA (reference sequence). CDR3 coding DNA: TGCAGTGCTAGAGATCTTTGGGTAGCGGGGACCTACGAGCAGTACTTC. Amino acids: CSARDLWVAGTYEQYF.

This clonotype was observed a handful of times. The gene calls are TRBV7-9 and TRBJ1-1; a weak D match, TRBD1 (6 bases). V was pared by 7 bases and J by 4 bases, with 16 bases between. Germline V gene data show CDR1 as SEHNR and CDR2 as FQNEAQ (reference sequence). The length of the CDR3 is 14 residues. The CDR3 loop is CASIPGTILTEAFF. CDR3 in DNA: TGTGCCAGCATCCCCGGGACAATACTCACTGAAGCTTTCTTT.

The genes are TRBV27 and TRBJ2-7; possible D gene TRBD2, 5 bases. CDR1 is MNHEY, CDR2 SMNVEV, per germline (reference sequence). Trimming cost V 2 bases and J 2 bases, with 13 bases left between them. The CDR3 covers 15 residues. In nucleotides, the CDR3 is TGTGCCAGCAGTTTAGTGAGCGGTCGTACCTACGAGCAGTACTTC. This codes for CASSLVSGRTYEQYF.

The chain uses TRBV4-3 and TRBJ2-3; TRBD2 agrees at 11 bases. Germline V gene sequence: CDR1 LGHNA, CDR2 YSLEER. There are 17 residues in the CDR3. V gave up 2 bases and J gave up 2 bases; unmatched junction bases: 6. This CDR3 is CASSQRSSGRHTDTQYF. The CDR3 nucleotides read TGCGCCAGCAGCCAACGATCTAGCGGGAGGCACACAGATACGCAGTATTTT.